This TCR beta chain derives from a study of cytomegalovirus exposure and HLA in healthy donors. The germline CDR1 and CDR2 sequences are SGHNT and YYREEE (reference sequence). This CDR3 has 14 amino acids. Trimming removed 1 base from V and 2 bases from J, with 8 bases in between. Study findings and constraints: Later analysis revealed greater clonal expansion in HLA-associated TCR beta chains than in equally common others. It was assumed in the presence/absence analyses that sequencing depth was roughly uniform across donors. In a later analysis, HLA-C alleles had the fewest associated TCRs, DRB1 alleles the most.

In regard to this clone: Its specificity is not known.

With 60 Vbeta and 13 Jbeta primers, the PCR was carried out. Sequencing was performed with immunoSEQ multiplex PCR; in TCRdb, only in-frame clones are kept and a portion is missing. The sample includes about 95,000 clones, approximately 70% of them seen just once. Sequencing input: PBMCs. The receptor comes from a woman aged 50 to 65 in good health and CMV-seropositive. J is TRBJ2-3 and V is TRBV5-4; D is undetermined. The CDR3 reads CASSLLSLTDTQYF. As DNA, the CDR3 is TGTGCCAGCAGCTTGTTATCTCTCACAGATACGCAGTATTTT. Complete variable domain (other parts from reference TRBV5-4 and TRBJ2-3): ETGVTQSPTHLIKTRGQQVTLRCSSQSGHNTVSWYQQALGQGPQFIFQYYREEENGRGNFPPRFSGLQFPNYSSELNVNALELDDSALYLCASSLLSLTDTQYFGPGTRLTVL.